The entry below gives a single TCR beta chain sequence along with its context. As processed by the authors: The assay estimated nucleated cells by amplifying reference gene primers. The table came from immunoSEQ multiplex PCR; TCRdb's copy has only in-frame clones and leaves some out. That table gives V, J and clone size, and the DNA gave D and trimming. The table lists around 300,000 clones, approximately 85% of them singletons. This entry comes from a study of blood T cell repertoires in COVID-19. Study-level information: T cells, B-cell-depleted T cells, or PBMCs supplied cDNA or gDNA.

The CDR3 is made up of 13 amino acids. The V end lost 9 bases, the J end lost 0 bases, and 8 bases lay between the germline ends. CDR1 is KGHDR and CDR2 is SFDVKD in the germline V gene. Material for sequencing was peripheral blood. The sequence came from a human donor in a cohort sampled during active COVID-19. The J gene is TRBJ1-5, the V gene TRBV24-1; D call uncertain. Here the CDR3 DNA reads TGTGCCACCGGTCAGTATAGCAATCAGCCCCAGCATTTT. It codes for CATGQYSNQPQHF.